The rows below give T cell receptor beta chains drawn from one sample of a study of vaccination and CD4 T cells after COVID-19. No antigen is known for these receptors. TCRdb independently ran MiXCR on the PCR reads; one entry per CDR3 protein. The table records approximately 15,000 distinct CDR3 sequences, less than 30% of them present only once. The sample comprised cultured CD4+ T cells from blood. These receptors originate from a human donor with COVID-19. Both conserved end residues are part of each CDR3. A D gene is named only where the DNA matches it firmly. Clone size is not always given. Where it is, it says once, few, many or a class for expanded clones.

TRBJ2-5 TRBD2 few TRBV5-1 TGCGCCAGCAGCTTGGTTCGCGGGGGACAAGAGACCCAGTACTTC CASSLVRGGQETQYF
TRBJ2-3 TRBD2 . TRBV28 TGTGCCAGCAGTTTTTGGAGACTAGCGGGGTCAACAGATACGCAGTATTTT CASSFWRLAGSTDTQYF
TRBJ1-1 TRBD1 few TRBV5-4 TGTGCCAGCAGCTCCGACAGGGGGGGGAACACTGAAGCTTTCTTT CASSSDRGGNTEAFF
TRBJ2-7 TRBD2 . TRBV12-3/TRBV12-4 TGTGCCAGCAGTCCCAGCGGGGGTAGGGAGCAGTACTTC CASSPSGGREQYF
TRBJ2-7 TRBD2 . TRBV6-1 TGTGCCAGCAGTCCCGGGACTAAGTACGAGCAGTACTTC CASSPGTKYEQYF
TRBJ1-6 TRBD1 . TRBV5-6 TGTGCCAGCAGCAAGCCGACAGGGGTTAATTCACCCCTCCACTTT CASSKPTGVNSPLHF
TRBJ2-1 TRBD2 few TRBV7-2 TGTGCCAGCAGCTTAAGGACGCGGGGGGGCAGTGAGCAGTTCTTC CASSLRTRGGSEQFF
TRBJ2-2 . few TRBV6-4 TGTGCCAGCGGAGTCACCGGGAACACCGGGGAGCTGTTTTTT CASGVTGNTGELFF
TRBJ2-3 TRBD1 . TRBV11-1 TGTGCCAGCAGCTTATTGGACAGGGGGACAGATACGCAGTATTTT CASSLLDRGTDTQYF
TRBJ1-6 . . TRBV6-1 TGTGCCAGCAGAGGACAGTATAATTCACCCCTCCACTTT CASRGQYNSPLHF